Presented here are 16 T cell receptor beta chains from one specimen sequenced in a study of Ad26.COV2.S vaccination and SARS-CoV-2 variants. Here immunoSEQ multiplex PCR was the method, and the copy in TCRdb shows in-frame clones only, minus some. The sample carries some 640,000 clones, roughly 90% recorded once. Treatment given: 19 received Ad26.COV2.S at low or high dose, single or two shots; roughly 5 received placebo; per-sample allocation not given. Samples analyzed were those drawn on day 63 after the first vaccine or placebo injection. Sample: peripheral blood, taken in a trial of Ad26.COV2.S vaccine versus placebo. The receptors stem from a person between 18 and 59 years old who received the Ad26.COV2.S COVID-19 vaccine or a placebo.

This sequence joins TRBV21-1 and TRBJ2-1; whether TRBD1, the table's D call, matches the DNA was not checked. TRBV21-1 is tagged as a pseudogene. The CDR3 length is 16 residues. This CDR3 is CASSNEVISSYNEQFF. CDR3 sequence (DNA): TGTGCCAGCAGCAATGAAGTTATCAGCTCCTACAATGAGCAGTTCTTC.

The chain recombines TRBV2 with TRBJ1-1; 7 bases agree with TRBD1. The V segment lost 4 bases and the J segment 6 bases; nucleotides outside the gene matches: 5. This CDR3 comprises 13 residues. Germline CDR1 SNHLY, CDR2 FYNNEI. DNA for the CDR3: TGTGCCAGCAGTGGAGGGGGCGGGTCTGAAGCTTTCTTT. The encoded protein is CASSGGGGSEAFF.

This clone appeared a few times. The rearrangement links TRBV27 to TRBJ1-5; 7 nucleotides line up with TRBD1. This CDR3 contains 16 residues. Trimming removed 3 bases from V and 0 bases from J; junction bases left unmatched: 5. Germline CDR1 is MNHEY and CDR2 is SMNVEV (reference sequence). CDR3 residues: CASSFTGEVSNQPQHF. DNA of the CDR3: TGTGCCAGCAGTTTCACAGGGGAGGTTAGCAATCAGCCCCAGCATTTT.

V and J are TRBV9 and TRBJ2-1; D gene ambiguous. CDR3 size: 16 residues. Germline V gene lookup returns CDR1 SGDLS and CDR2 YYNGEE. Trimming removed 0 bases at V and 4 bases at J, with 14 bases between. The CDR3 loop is CASSVGALALYNEQFF. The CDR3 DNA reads TGTGCCAGCAGCGTAGGGGCACTGGCTCTGTACAATGAGCAGTTCTTC.

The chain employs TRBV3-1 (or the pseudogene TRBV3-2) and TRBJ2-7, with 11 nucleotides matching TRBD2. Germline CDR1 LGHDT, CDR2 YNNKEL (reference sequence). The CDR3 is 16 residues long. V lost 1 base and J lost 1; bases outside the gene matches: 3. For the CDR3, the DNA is TGTGCCAGCAGCCAAGGACCTAGCGGGGGGTCCTACGAGCAGTACTTC. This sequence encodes CASSQGPSGGSYEQYF.

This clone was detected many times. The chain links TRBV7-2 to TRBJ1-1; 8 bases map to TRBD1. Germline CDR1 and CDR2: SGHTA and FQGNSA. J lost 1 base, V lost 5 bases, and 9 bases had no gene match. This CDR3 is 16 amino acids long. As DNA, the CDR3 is TGTGCCAGCAGCCCCCCGCAGGACAGGGAGAACACTGAAGCTTTCTTT. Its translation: CASSPPQDRENTEAFF. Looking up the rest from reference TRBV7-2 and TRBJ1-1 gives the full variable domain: GAGVSQSPSNKVTEKGKDVELRCDPISGHTALYWYRQSLGQGLEFLIYFQGNSAPDKSGLPSDRFSAERTGGSVSTLTIQRTQQEDSAVYLCASSPPQDRENTEAFFGQGTRLTVV.

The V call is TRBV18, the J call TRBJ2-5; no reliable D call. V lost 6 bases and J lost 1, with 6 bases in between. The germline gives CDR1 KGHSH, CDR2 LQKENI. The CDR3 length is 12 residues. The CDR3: CASSPAQETQYF. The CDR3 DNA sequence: TGTGCCAGCTCCCCGGCCCAAGAGACCCAGTACTTC.

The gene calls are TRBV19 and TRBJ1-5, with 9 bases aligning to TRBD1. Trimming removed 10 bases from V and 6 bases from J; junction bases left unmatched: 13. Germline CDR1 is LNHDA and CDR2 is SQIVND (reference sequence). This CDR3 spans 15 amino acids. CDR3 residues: CATGGGTGTGQPQHF. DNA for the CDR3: TGTGCCACTGGGGGCGGGACAGGGACGGGTCAGCCCCAGCATTTT.

The CDR3: CASTGRTTNEKLFF. As DNA, the CDR3 is TGTGCCAGCACGGGAAGGACGACTAATGAAAAACTGTTTTTT. The chain recombines TRBV2 with TRBJ1-4; unclear D gene. CDR3 length: 14 residues. Looked up from germline, CDR1 is SNHLY and CDR2 is FYNNEI. Trimming shortened V by 7 bases and J by 2 bases, and 11 bases separated the two germline ends.

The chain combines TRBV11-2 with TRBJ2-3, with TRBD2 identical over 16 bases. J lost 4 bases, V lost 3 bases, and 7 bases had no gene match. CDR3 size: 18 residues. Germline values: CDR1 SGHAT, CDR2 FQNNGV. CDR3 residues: CASSFPGTSGRGADTQYF. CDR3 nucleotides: TGTGCCAGCAGCTTCCCCGGGACTAGCGGGAGGGGGGCAGATACGCAGTATTTT.

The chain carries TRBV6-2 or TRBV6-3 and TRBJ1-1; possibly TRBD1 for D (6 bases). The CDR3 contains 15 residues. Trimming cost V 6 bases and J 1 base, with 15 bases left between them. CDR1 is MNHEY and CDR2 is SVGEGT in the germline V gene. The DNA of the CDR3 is TGTGCCAGCAGCCCTCCGGGAGGGGGGAACACTGAAGCTTTCTTT. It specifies CASSPPGGGNTEAFF.

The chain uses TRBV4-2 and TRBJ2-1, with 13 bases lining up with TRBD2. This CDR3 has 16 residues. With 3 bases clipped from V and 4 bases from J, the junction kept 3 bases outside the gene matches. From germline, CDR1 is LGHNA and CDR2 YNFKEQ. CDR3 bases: TGTGCCAGCAGCCAGGAGACTAGCGGGGGGTACAATGAGCAGTTCTTC. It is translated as CASSQETSGGYNEQFF.

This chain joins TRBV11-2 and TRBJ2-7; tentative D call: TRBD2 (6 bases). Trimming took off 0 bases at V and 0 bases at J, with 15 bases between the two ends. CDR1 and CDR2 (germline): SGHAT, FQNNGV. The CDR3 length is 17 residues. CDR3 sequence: CASSLDLGGARSYEQYF. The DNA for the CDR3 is TGTGCCAGCAGCTTAGATCTGGGGGGAGCGCGCTCCTACGAGCAGTACTTC.

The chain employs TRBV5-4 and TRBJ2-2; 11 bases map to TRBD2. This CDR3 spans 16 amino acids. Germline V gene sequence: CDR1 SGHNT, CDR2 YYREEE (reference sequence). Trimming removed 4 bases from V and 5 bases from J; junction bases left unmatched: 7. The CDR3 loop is CASSRLPSGGTGELFF. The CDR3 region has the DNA TGTGCCAGCAGCCGCCTGCCTAGCGGGGGGACCGGGGAGCTGTTTTTT.

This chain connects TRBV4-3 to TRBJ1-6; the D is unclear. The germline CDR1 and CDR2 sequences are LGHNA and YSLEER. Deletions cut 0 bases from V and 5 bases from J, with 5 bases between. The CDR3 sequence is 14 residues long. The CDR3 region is CASSQELDNSPLHF. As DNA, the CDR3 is TGCGCCAGCAGCCAAGAACTGGATAATTCACCCCTCCACTTT.

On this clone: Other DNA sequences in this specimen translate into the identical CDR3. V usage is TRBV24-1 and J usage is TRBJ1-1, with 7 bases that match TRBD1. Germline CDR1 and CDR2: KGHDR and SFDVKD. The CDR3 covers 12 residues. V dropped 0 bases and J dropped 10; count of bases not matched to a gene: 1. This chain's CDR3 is CATSDLQGGAFF. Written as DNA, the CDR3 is TGTGCCACCAGTGATTTGCAGGGGGGAGCTTTCTTT.